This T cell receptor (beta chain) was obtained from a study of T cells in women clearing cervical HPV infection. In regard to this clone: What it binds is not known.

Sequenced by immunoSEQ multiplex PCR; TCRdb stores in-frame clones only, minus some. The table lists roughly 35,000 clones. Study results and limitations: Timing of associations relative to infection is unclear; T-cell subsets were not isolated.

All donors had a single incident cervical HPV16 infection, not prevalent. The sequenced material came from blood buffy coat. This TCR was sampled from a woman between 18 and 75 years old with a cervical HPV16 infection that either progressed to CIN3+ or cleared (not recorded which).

CDR3 bases read: TGCGCCAGCAGCTCTCAAGGACAGGTTAACTATGGC. The encoded protein is CASSSQGQVNYG. Given in full, the CDR3 is CASSSQGQVNYGYTF. The rearrangement joins TRBV5-1 to TRBJ1-2; TRBD1 aligns across 7 bases. The CDR3 is cut off 3 residues early in the read; its end comes from the germline J gene. The CDR3 spans 15 residues. The V gene end was trimmed by 3 bases and the J gene end by 1 base; junction bases not matched to a gene: 6. CDR1 SGHRS and CDR2 YFSETQ come from the germline V gene.